The rows below give T cell receptor beta chains drawn from one sample of a study of blood T cell repertoires in COVID-19. Profiling relied on immunoSEQ multiplex PCR, and the TCRdb table lists in-frame clones only, not all of them. The sample consists of about 210,000 clones, approximately 86% of them appearing once. The source material was peripheral blood. Receptors originate from a man aged 55 to 70 with COVID-19, enrolled during active disease. Both conserved end residues are part of each CDR3. D genes are given only for firm matches. Clone size is not always given. Where it is, it says once, few, many or a class for expanded clones.

size	D	J	V	CDR3	DNA
-	-	TRBJ1-5	TRBV28	CASSFEVYSNQPQHF	TGTGCCAGCAGTTTTGAGGTTTATAGCAATCAGCCCCAGCATTTT
few	TRBD2	TRBJ2-2	TRBV11-2	CASSPYLAGVTGELFF	TGTGCCAGCAGCCCCTACCTAGCGGGGGTCACCGGGGAGCTGTTTTTT
-	-	TRBJ1-1	TRBV9	CASRAQGATEAFF	TGTGCCAGCAGGGCACAGGGTGCCACTGAAGCTTTCTTT
-	TRBD1	TRBJ2-1	TRBV7-6	CASSLAGQGLDEQFF	TGTGCCAGCAGCTTAGCCGGACAGGGTCTGGATGAGCAGTTCTTC
-	TRBD1	TRBJ1-1	TRBV10-1	CATRAGGANTEAFF	TGCGCCACCAGGGCAGGGGGCGCGAACACTGAAGCTTTCTTT
-	-	TRBJ1-1	TRBV18	CASSPEDGNTEAFF	TGTGCCAGCTCACCGGAGGACGGGAACACTGAAGCTTTCTTT
-	TRBD1	TRBJ1-4	TRBV12-3/TRBV12-4	CASREQGTGKLFF	TGTGCCAGCAGAGAACAGGGGACTGGGAAACTGTTTTTT
-	TRBD1	TRBJ1-2	TRBV7-2	CASRYTGGSYGYTF	TGTGCCAGCAGATATACAGGGGGGAGCTATGGCTACACCTTC
once	TRBD1	TRBJ1-1	TRBV3-1/TRBV3-2	CASSLTGGTEAFF	TGTGCCAGCAGCCTCACAGGGGGAACTGAAGCTTTCTTT
-	-	TRBJ1-2	TRBV5-1	CASSPDRLSSYGYTF	TGCGCCAGCAGCCCGGACAGACTCTCGTCCTATGGCTACACCTTC
-	TRBD2	TRBJ2-5	TRBV4-2	CASSPWSGTKQETQYF	TGTGCCAGCAGCCCCTGGAGCGGGACTAAACAAGAGACCCAGTACTTC
-	TRBD2	TRBJ2-1	TRBV5-4	CASRRLAGRDYNEQFF	TGTGCCAGCAGACGGTTAGCGGGGAGGGACTACAATGAGCAGTTCTTC
-	-	TRBJ1-4	TRBV10-2	CASSDTGTTREKLFF	TGCGCCAGCAGTGATACCGGGACTACCCGTGAAAAACTGTTTTTT
-	-	TRBJ1-1	TRBV2	CASIVPGMNTEAFF	TGTGCCAGCATCGTCCCAGGCATGAACACTGAAGCTTTCTTT
-	TRBD1	TRBJ2-1	TRBV3-1/TRBV3-2	CASSRVPGQGSDEQFF	TGTGCCAGCAGCCGCGTACCGGGACAGGGGTCAGATGAGCAGTTCTTC
-	TRBD2	TRBJ2-5	TRBV7-9	CASSTRSGGETQYF	TGTGCCAGCAGCACTCGTAGCGGGGGAGAGACCCAGTACTTC
-	-	TRBJ1-6	TRBV6-5	CASSYQGSYNSPPHF	TGTGCCAGCAGTTACCAGGGATCCTATAATTCACCCCCCCACTTT
-	TRBD1	TRBJ2-7	TRBV7-9	CASSREGGYSYEQYF	TGTGCCAGCAGCCGAGAAGGGGGCTACTCCTACGAGCAGTACTTC
-	-	TRBJ1-3	TRBV11-2	CASSINRQPLPGNTIYF	TGTGCCAGCAGCATAAACAGGCAACCCCTGCCTGGAAACACCATATATTTT
-	-	TRBJ1-1	TRBV5-6	CASSVQLNTEAFF	TGTGCCAGCAGCGTACAGCTGAACACTGAAGCTTTCTTT
-	TRBD2	TRBJ2-1	TRBV10-3	CAITLSGSLYNEQFF	TGTGCCATCACCCTAAGCGGGAGCCTTTACAATGAGCAGTTCTTC
-	-	TRBJ1-2	TRBV6-5	CASIPRTRGYGYTF	TGTGCCAGCATCCCACGGACAAGGGGCTATGGCTACACCTTC
once	TRBD2	TRBJ2-1	TRBV9	CASSPGASGSNEQFF	TGTGCCAGCAGCCCTGGGGCTAGCGGGAGCAATGAGCAGTTCTTC
-	TRBD1	TRBJ1-5	TRBV3-1/TRBV3-2	CASSPPPGQGAQPQHF	TGTGCCAGCAGCCCCCCTCCGGGACAGGGTGCCCAGCCCCAGCATTTT
-	TRBD1	TRBJ1-3	TRBV29-1	CSVKEGTASGNTIYF	TGCAGCGTGAAAGAAGGGACAGCCTCTGGAAACACCATATATTTT
-	-	TRBJ1-1	TRBV30	CAWSPGQATETEAFF	TGTGCCTGGAGCCCAGGGCAGGCCACCGAAACTGAAGCTTTCTTT
-	TRBD1	TRBJ1-6	TRBV7-3	CASSRTGGRSPLHF	TGTGCCAGCAGCCGGACAGGGGGAAGGTCACCCCTCCACTTT
-	TRBD1	TRBJ2-2	TRBV9	CASSVQGVGTGELFF	TGTGCCAGCAGCGTCCAGGGGGTCGGCACCGGGGAGCTGTTTTTT
-	-	TRBJ2-1	TRBV2	CASRADSKSSYNEQFF	TGTGCCAGCAGAGCGGACAGTAAGAGCTCCTACAATGAGCAGTTCTTC
-	TRBD1	TRBJ1-6	TRBV6-5	CAGASGGWSSPLHF	TGTGCCGGAGCCTCAGGGGGCTGGAGTTCACCCCTCCACTTT
-	TRBD1	TRBJ1-2	TRBV28	CASSPDRDRSYGYTF	TGTGCCAGCAGTCCAGACCGGGACAGGAGCTATGGCTACACCTTC
once	TRBD1	TRBJ2-3	TRBV27	CASSPTGFGDTQYF	TGTGCCAGCAGCCCGACAGGGTTCGGAGATACGCAGTATTTT
-	-	TRBJ2-1	TRBV30	CAWSGLRVDEQFF	TGTGCCTGGAGCGGACTCCGCGTGGATGAGCAGTTCTTC
-	TRBD2	TRBJ2-7	TRBV5-6	CASSLGGGPYEQYF	TGTGCCAGCAGCTTGGGCGGGGGACCCTACGAGCAGTACTTC
-	TRBD1	TRBJ1-2	TRBV5-1	CASSEPYRGDGYTF	TGCGCCAGCAGCGAACCTTACAGGGGCGATGGCTACACCTTC
-	TRBD2	TRBJ2-3	TRBV24-1	CATSVGVTSGHTDTQYF	TGTGCCACCAGTGTCGGAGTGACTAGCGGACACACAGATACGCAGTATTTT
-	-	TRBJ1-5	TRBV19	CASTPYHRQTINQPQHF	TGTGCCAGTACCCCCTACCACCGACAGACGATCAATCAGCCCCAGCATTTT